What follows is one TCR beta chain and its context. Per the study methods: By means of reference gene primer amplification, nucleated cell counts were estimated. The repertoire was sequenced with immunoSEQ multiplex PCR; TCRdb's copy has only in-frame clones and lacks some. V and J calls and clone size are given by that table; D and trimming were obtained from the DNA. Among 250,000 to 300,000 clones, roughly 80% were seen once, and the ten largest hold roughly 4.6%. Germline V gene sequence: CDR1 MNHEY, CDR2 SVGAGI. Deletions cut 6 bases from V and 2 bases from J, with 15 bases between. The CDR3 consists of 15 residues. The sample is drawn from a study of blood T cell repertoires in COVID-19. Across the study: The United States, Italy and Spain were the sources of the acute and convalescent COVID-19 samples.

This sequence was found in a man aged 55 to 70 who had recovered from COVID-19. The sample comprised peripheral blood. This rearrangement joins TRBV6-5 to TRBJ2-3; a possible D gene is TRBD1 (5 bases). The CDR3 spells CASSKWGSPTDTQYF. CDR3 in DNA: TGTGCCAGCAGCAAATGGGGCAGCCCCACAGATACGCAGTATTTT.